This T cell receptor (beta chain) is drawn from a study of T cells in Graves' hyperthyroidism and ophthalmopathy. General observations from the study: The blood repertoire included most of the expanded thyroid clonotypes above 0.001.

Looked up from germline, CDR1 is SGHVS and CDR2 is FNYEAQ. The germline V and J ends were trimmed by 5 bases and 9 bases, with 16 bases remaining between them. The length of the CDR3 is 14 residues. As for this clonotype: The antigen remains unidentified.

The TCR beta CDR3 regions underwent amplification using RNA transcripts as the source. When the TCR CDR3 underwent first-round RT-PCR, the HTBI primer set was used. One entry per CDR3 protein, called by TCRdb with MiXCR from the multiplex PCR reads. Of some 800,000 distinct CDR3 sequences detected, over 35% appear once; the ten largest clones hold around 9.3%. This sequence was found in a man between 18 and 29 years old with Graves' hyperthyroidism. Sequencing input: blood. This chain joins TRBV7-6 and TRBJ2-2; the D gene could be TRBD1 or TRBD2 (6 bases each). The CDR3 DNA follows: TGTGCCAGCAGCGAAGGGGGGCCGCCATGGGAGCTGTTTTTT. Translating it yields CASSEGGPPWELFF.